The TCR beta chain described here comes from a study of T cells after somatic rescue of genetic block. Repertoires were generated with immunoSEQ multiplex PCR, while TCRdb's copy carries only in-frame clones and drops some. There are tens of thousands of clones in the sample; about 90% occur only once, and 2.5% to 3.5% lies in the top ten. V lost 5 bases and J 5 bases, leaving 9 bases between the germline ends. In germline, CDR1 is SEHNR, CDR2 FQNEAQ (reference sequence). The CDR3 length is 13 residues. This clone is a singleton in its sample. Source material: peripheral blood mononuclear cells (PBMCs). The chain is built from TRBV7-9 and TRBJ1-4, with unresolved D. The TCR comes from a middle-aged man. The CDR3 region has the DNA TGTGCCAGCAGCGTCGGGTTCAATGAAAAACTGTTTTTT. Translating gives CASSVGFNEKLFF.